Each of the 30 T cell receptor beta chains below was sequenced from the same sample in a study of blood T cell repertoires in COVID-19. Using immunoSEQ multiplex PCR, the repertoire was profiled, and TCRdb retains in-frame clones only, with some absent. The sample has approximately 220,000 clones; under 90% are singletons. Input material: PBMCs or T cells enriched from blood (not recorded which). The origin of the receptors is a middle-aged woman who had been exposed to COVID-19.

The J gene is TRBJ2-3, the V gene TRBV30, with D perhaps assigned TRBD1 or TRBD2 (9 bases each). The CDR3 runs to 21 residues. Trimming took 2 bases from V and 6 from J, leaving 36 bases between them. Germline-derived CDR1 and CDR2 are GTSNPN and SVGIG (reference sequence). The DNA of the CDR3 is TGTGCCTGGAGTCCCAACAGGGGGCGCCTCCGATTAGCGGGGGTGCTGGATACGCAGTATTTT. Its protein is CAWSPNRGRLRLAGVLDTQYF.

The J gene is TRBJ1-1, the V gene TRBV3-1 (or the pseudogene TRBV3-2); 8 bases fit TRBD1. This CDR3 has 15 residues. Germline V gene sequence: CDR1 LGHDT, CDR2 YNNKEL (reference sequence). After removal of 4 bases from V and 5 bases from J, the junction contained 9 bases not matched to a gene. CDR3 amino acids: CASSRGETGGTEAFF. CDR3 DNA: TGTGCCAGCAGCCGAGGGGAAACAGGGGGTACTGAAGCTTTCTTT.

A single count supports this clone. This chain joins TRBV18 and TRBJ2-3; D ambiguous. Germline lookup yields CDR1 KGHSH and CDR2 LQKENI. The CDR3 runs 13 residues. V was pared by 4 bases and J by 6 bases, with 11 bases between. The DNA for the CDR3 is TGTGCCAGCTCACGGCTCGACGGGGATACGCAGTATTTT. It translates to CASSRLDGDTQYF. Full variable domain (rest looked up from reference TRBV18 and TRBJ2-3): NAGVMQNPRHLVRRRGQEARLRCSPMKGHSHVYWYRQLPEEGLKFMVYLQKENIIDESGMPKERFSAEFPKEGPSILRIQQVVRGDSAAYFCASSRLDGDTQYFGPGTRLTVL.

The chain employs TRBV29-1 and TRBJ1-4, with D unclear. The CDR3 contains 19 residues. Germline values: CDR1 SQVTM, CDR2 ANQGSEA. V dropped 5 bases and J dropped 5 bases, with 30 bases sitting between them. The CDR3 DNA sequence: TGCAGCGTTCAATCCATCCCGGCAAAGTCCGGGGAACTAAATGAAAAACTGTTTTTT. This encodes CSVQSIPAKSGELNEKLFF.

This clone was seen once. This chain uses TRBV7-3 with TRBJ2-7, with 7 positions matching TRBD2. The CDR3 has 16 amino acids. In germline, CDR1 is SGHTA, CDR2 FQGTGA. With V trimmed by 5 bases and J by 0 bases, 10 bases remained unmatched. This CDR3 reads CASSPGEGRSSYEQYF. The CDR3 coding sequence is TGTGCCAGCAGCCCGGGGGAGGGGAGGAGCTCCTACGAGCAGTACTTC. Filled out from reference TRBV7-3 and TRBJ2-7, the complete variable domain reads GAGVSQTPSNKVTEKGKYVELRCDPISGHTALYWYRQSLGQGPEFLIYFQGTGAADDSGLPNDRFFAVRPEGSVSTLKIQRTERGDSAVYLCASSPGEGRSSYEQYFGPGTRLTVT.

The chain uses TRBV27 and TRBJ2-3, with D unresolved. The CDR3 covers 14 residues. V lost 8 bases and J 3 bases, leaving 15 bases between the germline ends. Germline-derived CDR1 and CDR2 are MNHEY and SMNVEV (reference sequence). This chain's CDR3 is CASGYIARTDTQYF. CDR3 coding DNA: TGTGCCAGCGGATATATAGCAAGGACAGATACGCAGTATTTT.

The V call is TRBV3-1 (or the pseudogene TRBV3-2), the J call TRBJ1-1; weak D call: TRBD1 (6 bases). The germline V and J ends were trimmed by 2 bases and 1 base, with 11 bases remaining between them. This CDR3 contains 15 residues. Germline CDR1 LGHDT, CDR2 YNNKEL (reference sequence). The CDR3 DNA is TGTGCCAGCAGCCAATACTGGACAGCGAACACTGAAGCTTTCTTT. It yields the protein CASSQYWTANTEAFF.

The chain couples TRBV7-2 to TRBJ1-1; possible D gene TRBD1, 6 bases. Germline CDR1 SGHTA, CDR2 FQGNSA. The CDR3 contains 17 residues. The V end lost 1 base, the J end lost 6 bases, and 21 bases lay between the germline ends. The CDR3 spells CASSLEYRESFLSEAFF. CDR3 bases: TGTGCCAGCAGCTTAGAATACAGGGAATCCTTCCTTTCTGAAGCTTTCTTT.

This clone was found once. The chain uses TRBV12-5 and TRBJ2-1; perhaps TRBD1 as D (6 bases). The germline V gene has CDR1 LGHNT and CDR2 FRNRAP. The V end was cut by 5 bases, the J end by 6 bases, with 17 bases between. The CDR3 consists of 15 residues. The CDR3 DNA follows: TGTGCTAGTGGTCCTGGACAGTCAGAAGGCAATGAGCAGTTCTTC. This sequence encodes CASGPGQSEGNEQFF.

The rearrangement links TRBV27 to TRBJ1-2; TRBD1 matches 8 bases. V dropped 6 bases and J dropped 8; count of bases not matched to a gene: 11. The CDR3 is made up of 14 amino acids. Per the germline V gene, CDR1 is MNHEY and CDR2 is SMNVEV (reference sequence). CDR3 residues: CASSPDRGTSGYTF. The CDR3 nucleotides are TGTGCCAGCAGCCCTGACAGGGGTACAAGCGGCTACACCTTC.

The chain couples TRBV6-6 to TRBJ1-5; the D is unclear. This CDR3 region has 14 residues. CDR1 and CDR2 (germline): MNHNY, SVGAGI (reference sequence). V lost 5 bases to trimming and J lost 5 bases, with 13 bases between them. CDR3 loop: CASSPYSMDQPQHF. The CDR3 DNA reads TGTGCCAGCAGTCCATACAGCATGGATCAGCCCCAGCATTTT.

The rearrangement joins TRBV10-3 to TRBJ1-2; TRBD1 matches at 10 bases. Germline trimming cut 4 bases from V and 3 bases from J; bases unmatched to any gene: 8. The CDR3 covers 16 residues. The germline CDR1 and CDR2 sequences are ENHRY and SYGVKD. CDR3 protein: CAISAGGDRGDYGYTF. As DNA, the CDR3 is TGTGCCATCAGTGCAGGGGGGGACAGGGGTGACTATGGCTACACCTTC.

The table lists this clone with a count of one. This chain uses TRBV28 with TRBJ1-4; no firm D call. Per the germline V gene, CDR1 is MDHEN and CDR2 is SYDVKM. V was clipped by 5 bases and J by 0 bases, with 10 bases between them. This CDR3 is 15 amino acids long. This CDR3 is CASSLGAATNEKLFF. CDR3 DNA sequence: TGTGCCAGCAGTCTAGGCGCCGCAACTAATGAAAAACTGTTTTTT.

The V and J genes are TRBV5-4 and TRBJ2-1; weak D call: TRBD1 (5 bases). CDR1 and CDR2 from the germline V gene are SGHNT and YYREEE (reference sequence). The CDR3 runs 13 residues. V lost 0 bases and J 7 bases, leaving 8 bases between the germline ends. CDR3 in amino acids: CASSLARTNEQFF. DNA for the CDR3: TGTGCCAGCAGCTTGGCACGGACAAATGAGCAGTTCTTC.

The chain has TRBV5-4 and TRBJ2-7, with D possibly matching TRBD1 (6 bases). The germline V gene has CDR1 SGHNT and CDR2 YYREEE (reference sequence). V lost 2 bases and J 4 bases, leaving 10 bases between the germline ends. The CDR3 runs 13 residues. CDR3 region: CASSLQGWYEQYF. As DNA, the CDR3 is TGTGCCAGCAGCTTACAGGGATGGTACGAGCAGTACTTC.

The V gene is TRBV12-3 or TRBV12-4, the J gene TRBJ1-4; 7 bases fit TRBD1. V dropped 6 bases and J dropped 8; count of bases not matched to a gene: 3. CDR3 size: 12 residues. CDR3 region: CASSSDREKLFF. CDR3 nucleotide sequence: TGTGCCAGCAGCTCGGACAGGGAAAAACTGTTTTTT.

J is TRBJ1-1 and V is TRBV10-3; D gene unclear. CDR1 ENHRY and CDR2 SYGVKD come from the germline V gene. The CDR3 totals 16 residues. The ends were cut back, 2 bases at V and 0 bases at J, with 13 bases in the middle. Written as DNA, the CDR3 is TGTGCCATCAGTGAGAGAGGGAACGGGATGAACACTGAAGCTTTCTTT. It translates to CAISERGNGMNTEAFF.

The chain employs TRBV5-6 and TRBJ2-6; D is unresolved. V lost 4 bases, J lost 0 bases, and 8 bases lay in between. CDR1 and CDR2 (germline): SGHDT, YYEEEE. The CDR3 is made up of 15 amino acids. CDR3 bases: TGTGCCAGCAGCCCCACGCGCTCTGGGGCCAACGTCCTGACTTTC. Translation gives CASSPTRSGANVLTF.

The chain employs TRBV7-9 and TRBJ1-2; 8 nucleotides line up with TRBD1. Germline V gives CDR1 SEHNR, CDR2 FQNEAQ (reference sequence). Germline trimming cut 8 bases from V and 8 bases from J; bases unmatched to any gene: 16. CDR3 length: 15 amino acids. The CDR3 reads CASVNFNQGARGYTF. Here the CDR3 DNA reads TGTGCCAGCGTCAACTTCAACCAGGGGGCGCGAGGCTACACCTTC.

The CDR3: CASSLLVVRGSNQPQHF. CDR3 nucleotides: TGTGCCAGCAGCCTGCTGGTAGTAAGAGGGAGCAATCAGCCCCAGCATTTT. The rearrangement joins TRBV7-8 to TRBJ1-5; D not resolved. Trimming pared 5 bases from V and 1 base from J, leaving 18 bases between. Germline V gene lookup returns CDR1 SGHVS and CDR2 FQNEAQ. The CDR3 contains 17 residues.

The CDR3, as DNA: TGTGCCAGCAGCTTAGGTGGGGCGGACGAAGCTTTCTTT. As protein: CASSLGGADEAFF. The chain joins TRBV7-2 to TRBJ1-1; tentative D call: TRBD1 (5 bases). V was trimmed by 1 base and J by 8 bases, leaving 11 bases between them. Germline lookup yields CDR1 SGHTA and CDR2 FQGNSA. This CDR3 spans 13 amino acids.

This rearrangement joins TRBV11-3 to TRBJ1-5; 7 nucleotides match TRBD1. Germline-derived CDR1 and CDR2 are SGHNT and YENEEA. The CDR3 is made up of 14 amino acids. J gave up 6 bases and V 5 bases, and 7 bases lay outside the gene matches. The CDR3 DNA sequence: TGTGCCAGCAGCCATCGACAGGGTGGTCAGCCCCAGCATTTT. This codes for CASSHRQGGQPQHF.

The rearrangement links TRBV5-4 to TRBJ1-2; D is undetermined. The V gene lost 4 bases and the J gene lost 4 bases, with 17 bases spanning the gap. This CDR3 is 15 amino acids long. CDR1 and CDR2 (germline): SGHNT, YYREEE (reference sequence). CDR3: CASSPDNYATYGYTF. In DNA form, the CDR3 reads TGTGCCAGCAGCCCTGACAATTATGCTACCTATGGCTACACCTTC.

This clone was seen only once. The chain is built from TRBV19 and TRBJ1-3; D is uncertain. The germline V gene has CDR1 LNHDA and CDR2 SQIVND (reference sequence). V was cut by 10 bases and J by 1 base, with 8 bases left in between. The CDR3 has 12 amino acids. As DNA, the CDR3 is TGTGCCACTAGCTCGTCTGGAAACACCATATATTTT. Its translation: CATSSSGNTIYF.

The genes are TRBV30 and TRBJ2-3; 11 bases agree with TRBD2. This CDR3 is 15 amino acids long. J lost 2 bases, V lost 2 bases, and 3 bases had no gene match. CDR1 is GTSNPN, CDR2 SVGIG, per germline (reference sequence). The CDR3 DNA reads TGTGCCTGGAGTCATAGCGGGGGGGTCACAGATACGCAGTATTTT. It translates to CAWSHSGGVTDTQYF.

The gene calls are TRBV12-3 or TRBV12-4 and TRBJ2-5; a possible D gene is TRBD2 (5 bases). The length of the CDR3 is 11 residues. The V and J ends lost 6 bases and 5 bases respectively, with 7 bases between them. The CDR3 protein is CASRRAETQYF. CDR3 in DNA: TGTGCCAGCAGGCGGGCCGAGACCCAGTACTTC.

In this sample, this clone turned up once. In DNA, the CDR3 is TGTGCCAGCAGCTTAAGGGCGGGGGCAGATACGCAGTATTTT. This codes for CASSLRAGADTQYF. This rearrangement joins TRBV7-6 to TRBJ2-3, with 7 bases lining up with TRBD2. Germline V gives CDR1 SGHVS, CDR2 FNYEAQ. The CDR3 loop spans 14 amino acids. The V segment lost 2 bases and the J segment 4 bases; nucleotides outside the gene matches: 3.

This chain links TRBV7-3 with TRBJ2-2; possible D gene TRBD2, 5 bases. Trimming cost V 5 bases and J 5 bases, with 12 bases left between them. Germline CDR1 and CDR2: SGHTA and FQGTGA. This CDR3 has 14 amino acids. The CDR3 here is CASSPGSGTGELFF. CDR3 in DNA: TGTGCCAGCAGCCCCGGCTCGGGGACCGGGGAGCTGTTTTTT.

This rearrangement joins TRBV9 to TRBJ1-5; D is undetermined. Germline loops: CDR1 SGDLS, CDR2 YYNGEE. V was pared by 2 bases and J by 5 bases, with 8 bases between. The CDR3 covers 13 residues. CDR3 region: CASSVESDQPQHF. In DNA form, the CDR3 reads TGTGCCAGCAGCGTCGAAAGCGATCAGCCCCAGCATTTT. The variable domain in full, completed from reference TRBV9 and TRBJ1-5, reads DSGVTQTPKHLITATGQRVTLRCSPRSGDLSVYWYQQSLDQGLQFLIQYYNGEERAKGNILERFSAQQFPDLHSELNLSSLELGDSALYFCASSVESDQPQHFGDGTRLSIL.

This clone was seen just once. The rearrangement joins TRBV3-1 (or the pseudogene TRBV3-2) to TRBJ2-1, with D hard to call. There are 15 residues in the CDR3. V lost 0 bases to trimming and J lost 6 bases, with 12 bases between them. Germline V gives CDR1 LGHDT, CDR2 YNNKEL (reference sequence). CDR3 in amino acids: CASSQETLGGNEQFF. The CDR3 DNA sequence: TGTGCCAGCAGCCAAGAAACCCTAGGCGGCAATGAGCAGTTCTTC.